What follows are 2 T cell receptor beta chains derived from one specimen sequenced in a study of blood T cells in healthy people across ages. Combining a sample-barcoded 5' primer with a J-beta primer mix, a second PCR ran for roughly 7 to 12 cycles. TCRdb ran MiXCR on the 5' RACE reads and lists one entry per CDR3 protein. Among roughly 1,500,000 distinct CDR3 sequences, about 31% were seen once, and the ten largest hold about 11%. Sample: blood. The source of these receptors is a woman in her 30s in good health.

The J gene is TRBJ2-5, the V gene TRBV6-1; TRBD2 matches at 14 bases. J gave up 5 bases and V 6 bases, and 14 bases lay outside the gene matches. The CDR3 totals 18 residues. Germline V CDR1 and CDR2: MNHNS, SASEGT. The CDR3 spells CASSRSGTSGSWRETQYF. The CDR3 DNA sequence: TGTGCCAGCAGCCGGTCCGGGACTAGCGGGAGTTGGAGGGAGACCCAGTACTTC.

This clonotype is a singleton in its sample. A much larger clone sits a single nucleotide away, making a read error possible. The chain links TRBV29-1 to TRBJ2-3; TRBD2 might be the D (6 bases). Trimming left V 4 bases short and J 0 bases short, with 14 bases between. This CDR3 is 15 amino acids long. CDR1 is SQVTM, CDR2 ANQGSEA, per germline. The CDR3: CSVVEGLRSTDTQYF. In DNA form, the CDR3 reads TGCAGCGTTGTGGAGGGTTTAAGAAGCACAGATACGCAGTATTTT.